The T cell receptor (beta chain) under discussion was sequenced for a study of T-cell memory formation after mild COVID-19 (dated by TCRdb to the early 2020s). Describing the broader study: TCR sequence clusters from the two donors were largely donor specific. In two donors, T-cell clones that expanded and contracted after mild COVID-19 were followed by sequencing TCRalpha and TCRbeta repertoires longitudinally. The cohort was made up of two young adult volunteers, one female and one male, who were previously healthy. On the study overall, not on this receptor specifically: Some responding clones were detected in pre-infection memory, suggesting pre-existing cross-reactive memory T cells joined the SARS-CoV-2 response. Contracting CD4+ clones turned up mainly in the CM and EM memory subsets, whereas EMRA was where CD8+ clones were enriched. SARS-CoV-2 specificity of the second-wave clones peaking on day 37 was not confirmed. Clones that contracted from day 15 to 85 showed balanced CD4/CD8 phenotypes, whereas a second wave of clones that expanded from day 15 to 37 leaned towards CD4+. The study included only a couple of mild cases, and larger cohorts that include severe cases with pre-infection samples were judged to be necessary.

PBMCs were isolated by Ficoll-Paque density gradient centrifugation. The CDR3 runs 13 residues from the cysteine to the phenylalanine. Of all the DNA, just the CDR3 is kept, 39 bases in frame from base 1. V lost 2 bases and J lost 6 bases; the stretch between them is 7 bases long. CDR1 and CDR2 were assigned from the germline V gene as KGHDR and SFDVKD. Turning to this clonotype: Its antigen is unknown. No base-level quality is on record; no much larger clone is a single base apart.

The sequencer listed for this sample is Illumina NovaSeq 6000. TCRalpha and TCRbeta cDNA libraries were built by 5'RACE with constant-segment primers, adding sample barcodes and unique molecular identifiers. Trizol reagent was used to extract RNA from every sample. The libraries were amplified in two PCR steps, and the second step added a second sample barcode and Illumina TruSeq adapters. Sequencing of libraries was performed on an Illumina NovaSeq with 2 x 150 bp paired-end reads. From the authors' description of their analysis: Demultiplexing of reads and collapsing into UMI-guided consensus sequences were performed with migec v1.2.7. With mixcr v2.1.11, UMI consensuses were aligned to TRA and TRB V and J templates and assembled into clonotypes. Clonotypes were classified as expanded or contracted when called significant by both edgeR and NoisET, with noise models trained on biological replicates. For edgeR calls, a false discovery rate-adjusted p below 0.01 and a log2 fold-change threshold of 1 were applied. As an exploratory analysis of dynamics, max-normalized trajectories of the 1000 most abundant clonotypes were examined with PCA combined with hierarchical clustering. Separately sequenced CD4+ and CD8+ repertoires were used to assign a CD4 or CD8 phenotype to each responding clone. TCRdb itself trimmed the public reads at Q25 with fastp, ran MiXCR and retained productive beta chains. A single entry per CDR3 protein holds the most common genes and DNA from its merged rows. These V and J calls derive from TCRdb rather than the authors' analysis. This sample lists around 470,000 distinct CDR3 sequences; about 19% were detected once. The ten largest clones add up to 7.5% to 9.5% of the sample.

The receptor was isolated from an adult woman who had mild COVID-19 (a few samples of this study predate the infection). The sample titles of this study are shuffled in the database, so cell type and time point are left out; the donor was told from shared clones. Material for sequencing was PBMCs or a T cell subset sorted from them (not recorded which). The chain is assembled from TRBV24-1 and TRBJ1-5; the D gene is perhaps TRBD1, from 5 matching bases. In nucleotides, the sequence is TGTGCCACCAGTGATTCCGGGACTCAGCCCCAGCATTTT. Translated, it gives CATSDSGTQPQHF.